This entry lists 15 T cell receptor beta chains sequenced from one sample in a study of T cell changes during pregnancy in multiple sclerosis. Generated by immunoSEQ multiplex PCR, the TCRdb table keeps only in-frame clones and is missing some. The data hold over 55,000 clones, with roughly nine tenths observed a single time. The sample was peripheral blood, taken in the first trimester of pregnancy. Every receptor here comes from a female donor with multiple sclerosis, enrolled in a pregnancy study.

The chain carries TRBV5-1 and TRBJ1-4; 9 bases align to TRBD1. The CDR3 totals 17 residues. CDR1 SGHRS and CDR2 YFSETQ come from the germline V gene. J lost 4 bases, V lost 0 bases, and 7 bases had no gene match. DNA for the CDR3: TGCGCCAGCAGCTTGGTTGGACAGGGGAGGAATAATGAAAAACTGTTTTTT. Translated, it gives CASSLVGQGRNNEKLFF. The complete variable domain, with remaining parts taken from reference TRBV5-1 and TRBJ1-4, reads KAGVTQTPRYLIKTRGQQVTLSCSPISGHRSVSWYQQTPGQGLQFLFEYFSETQRNKGNFPGRFSGRQFSNSRSEMNVSTLELGDSALYLCASSLVGQGRNNEKLFFGSGTQLSVL.

The chain has TRBV10-1 and TRBJ1-5; D not certain. The CDR3 contains 13 residues. Trimming removed 2 bases at V and 3 bases at J, with 5 bases between. CDR1 is WNHNN, CDR2 SYGVQD, per germline (reference sequence). Here the CDR3 reads CASSEQINQPQHF. The DNA for the CDR3 is TGCGCCAGCAGTGAGCAAATCAATCAGCCCCAGCATTTT.

The V and J genes are TRBV19 and TRBJ2-7, with a possible D match to TRBD2 (6 bases). The germline gives CDR1 LNHDA, CDR2 SQIVND (reference sequence). The V and J ends lost 5 bases and 1 base respectively, with 12 bases between them. This CDR3 comprises 14 residues. The CDR3 region has the DNA TGTGCCAGTAGTGAAGCTAGCGCGTCCTACGAGCAGTACTTC. The encoded protein is CASSEASASYEQYF.

V and J are TRBV7-9 and TRBJ1-5; 8 bases are shared with TRBD1. This CDR3 is built from 16 residues. V was pared by 4 bases and J by 1 base, with 6 bases of the junction left unmatched. Germline loops: CDR1 SEHNR, CDR2 FQNEAQ (reference sequence). CDR3 protein: CASSSNRGSSNQPQHF. In DNA form, the CDR3 reads TGTGCCAGCAGCTCGAACAGGGGGTCAAGCAATCAGCCCCAGCATTTT.

This clone was picked up a small number of times. The rearrangement links TRBV4-1 to TRBJ2-1; 10 nucleotides align to TRBD2. This CDR3 region has 18 residues. Germline V gene data show CDR1 as MGHRA and CDR2 as YSYEKL. The ends lost 0 bases at V and 6 bases at J; junction bases unmatched: 11. This chain's CDR3 is CASSQDGAGTSESNEQFF. In DNA form, the CDR3 reads TGCGCCAGCAGCCAAGATGGTGCCGGGACTAGCGAATCCAATGAGCAGTTCTTC.

This chain joins TRBV27 and TRBJ2-7, with TRBD2 as a possible D gene (5 bases). The V end lost 1 base, the J end lost 1 base, and 11 bases lay between the germline ends. CDR1 is MNHEY, CDR2 SMNVEV, per germline (reference sequence). The CDR3 runs to 15 residues. The CDR3 here is CASSLYLTRSYEQYF. In nucleotides, the CDR3 is TGTGCCAGCAGTTTATATTTAACTAGATCCTACGAGCAGTACTTC.

This clone was detected only a few times. This chain uses TRBV7-9 with TRBJ2-7; no clear D gene. CDR1 is SEHNR and CDR2 is FQNEAQ in the germline V gene (reference sequence). V lost 5 bases to trimming and J lost 8 bases, with 13 bases between them. This CDR3 has 12 residues. This CDR3 reads CASSPLMGQQYF. DNA of the CDR3: TGTGCCAGCAGCCCCCTGATGGGCCAGCAGTACTTC.

The CDR3 DNA sequence: TGTGCCAGCAGCCGCCACCGGGGGACGGTCACTGAAGCTTTCTTT. Its protein product is CASSRHRGTVTEAFF. This rearrangement joins TRBV21-1 to TRBJ1-1. TRBV21-1 is deemed a pseudogene. The CDR3 totals 15 residues.

V is TRBV11-2 and J is TRBJ2-1; TRBD2 matches 7 bases. The CDR3 has 15 amino acids. Germline values: CDR1 SGHAT, CDR2 FQNNGV. V shed 0 bases, J shed 7 bases, and the junction held 6 bases outside the gene matches. Written as DNA, the CDR3 is TGTGCCAGCAGCTTAGAAGGAGCGGGGTATAATGAGCAGTTCTTC. Translating it yields CASSLEGAGYNEQFF.

The chain carries TRBV7-8 and TRBJ1-1; D not resolved. Germline CDR1 SGHVS, CDR2 FQNEAQ. V gave up 4 bases and J gave up 6 bases, with 12 bases separating them. CDR3 length equals 13 residues. DNA of the CDR3: TGTGCCAGCAGCTGGATAGTGGGCCCTGAAGCTTTCTTT. It translates to CASSWIVGPEAFF.

V is TRBV18 and J is TRBJ1-4, with unresolved D. Trimming took 3 bases from V and 0 from J, leaving 8 bases between them. The germline V gene encodes CDR1 KGHSH and CDR2 LQKENI. The CDR3 spans 15 residues. CDR3 region: CASSPSRATNEKLFF. CDR3 nucleotides: TGTGCCAGCTCACCTAGCCGGGCAACTAATGAAAAACTGTTTTTT.

This clone was seen a single time. The chain couples TRBV7-9 to TRBJ1-2; 10 positions match TRBD1. The ends lost 5 bases at V and 7 bases at J; junction bases unmatched: 10. Germline lookup yields CDR1 SEHNR and CDR2 FQNEAQ (reference sequence). The CDR3 totals 15 residues. As DNA, the CDR3 is TGTGCCAGCAGCCCGGTGACAGGGGGCGAAAGTGGCTACACCTTC. It is translated as CASSPVTGGESGYTF.

V is TRBV19 and J is TRBJ2-7, with 10 bases aligning to TRBD1. Trimming cost V 4 bases and J 6 bases; bases outside gene matches: 9. Germline loops: CDR1 LNHDA, CDR2 SQIVND (reference sequence). CDR3 length equals 15 residues. CDR3: CASSRLGQGPGEQYF. The CDR3 DNA follows: TGTGCCAGTAGTAGACTGGGACAGGGGCCAGGCGAGCAGTACTTC.

V and J are TRBV16 and TRBJ2-7; D is ambiguous. Trimming took off 2 bases at V and 2 bases at J, with 7 bases between the two ends. Germline assignment: CDR1 KGHSY and CDR2 FQNENV. This CDR3 is 13 amino acids long. The CDR3 nucleotides are TGTGCCAGCAGCCAAGACATTCCCTACGAGCAGTACTTC. Its translation is CASSQDIPYEQYF.

This clone was counted once. The chain is built from TRBV30 and TRBJ2-3, with D unresolved. Germline loops: CDR1 GTSNPN, CDR2 SVGIG (reference sequence). The CDR3 has 14 residues. The ends were cut back, 3 bases at V and 0 bases at J, with 10 bases in the middle. The chain's CDR3 is CAWRWAPSTDTQYF. The CDR3 coding sequence is TGTGCCTGGAGGTGGGCGCCAAGCACAGATACGCAGTATTTT.